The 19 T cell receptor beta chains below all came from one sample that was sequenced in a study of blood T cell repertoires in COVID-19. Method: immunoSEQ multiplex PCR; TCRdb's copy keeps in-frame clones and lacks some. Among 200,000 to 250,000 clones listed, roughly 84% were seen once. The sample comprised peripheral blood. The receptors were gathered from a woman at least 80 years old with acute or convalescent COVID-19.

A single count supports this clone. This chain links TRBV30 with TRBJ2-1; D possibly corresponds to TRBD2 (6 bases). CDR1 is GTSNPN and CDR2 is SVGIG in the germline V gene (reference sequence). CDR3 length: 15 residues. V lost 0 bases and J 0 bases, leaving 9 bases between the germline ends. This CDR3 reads CAWSVGGSSYNEQFF. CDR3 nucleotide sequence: TGTGCCTGGAGTGTAGGAGGGAGCTCCTACAATGAGCAGTTCTTC.

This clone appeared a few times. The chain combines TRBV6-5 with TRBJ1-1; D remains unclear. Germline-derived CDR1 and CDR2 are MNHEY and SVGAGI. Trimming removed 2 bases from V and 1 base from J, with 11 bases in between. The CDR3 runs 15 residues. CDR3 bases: TGTGCCAGCAGTTACGTGGGCAAAACGAACACTGAAGCTTTCTTT. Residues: CASSYVGKTNTEAFF.

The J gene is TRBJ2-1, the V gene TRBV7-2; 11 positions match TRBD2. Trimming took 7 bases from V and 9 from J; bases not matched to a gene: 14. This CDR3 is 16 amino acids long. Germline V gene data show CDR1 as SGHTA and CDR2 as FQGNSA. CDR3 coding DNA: TGTGCCAGCACCGCCAGAGTAGCGGGGGGGCTAGTTGAGCAGTTCTTC. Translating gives CASTARVAGGLVEQFF.

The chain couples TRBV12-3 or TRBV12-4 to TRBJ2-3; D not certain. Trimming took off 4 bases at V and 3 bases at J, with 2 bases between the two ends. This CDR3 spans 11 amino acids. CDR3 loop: CASSSTDTQYF. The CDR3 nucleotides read TGTGCCAGCAGTTCGACAGATACGCAGTATTTT.

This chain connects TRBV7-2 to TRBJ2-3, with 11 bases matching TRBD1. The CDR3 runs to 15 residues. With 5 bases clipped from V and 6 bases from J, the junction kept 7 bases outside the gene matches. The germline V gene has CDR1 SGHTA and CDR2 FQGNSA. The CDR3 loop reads CASSSRTGGWDTQYF. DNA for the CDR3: TGTGCCAGCAGCAGTAGGACAGGGGGCTGGGATACGCAGTATTTT.

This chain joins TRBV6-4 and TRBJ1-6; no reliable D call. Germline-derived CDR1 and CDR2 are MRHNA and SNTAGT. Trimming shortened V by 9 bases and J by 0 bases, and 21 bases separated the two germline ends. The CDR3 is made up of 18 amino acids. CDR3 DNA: TGTGCCAGAATCCCTACCGTCCAGAGGAGCTCCTATAATTCACCCCTCCACTTT. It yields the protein CARIPTVQRSSYNSPLHF.

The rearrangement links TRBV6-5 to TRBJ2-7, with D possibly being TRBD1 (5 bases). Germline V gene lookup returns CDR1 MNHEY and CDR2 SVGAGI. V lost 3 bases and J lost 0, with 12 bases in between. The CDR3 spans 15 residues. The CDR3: CASSYTFDSSYEQYF. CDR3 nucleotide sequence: TGTGCCAGCAGTTATACCTTCGACAGCTCCTACGAGCAGTACTTC.

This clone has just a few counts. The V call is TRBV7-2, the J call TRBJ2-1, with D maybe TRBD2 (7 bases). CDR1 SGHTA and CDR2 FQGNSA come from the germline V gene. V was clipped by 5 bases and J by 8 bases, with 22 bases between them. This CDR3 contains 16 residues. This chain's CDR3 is CASSVQPGGNGDEQFF. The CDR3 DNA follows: TGTGCCAGCAGCGTCCAACCGGGGGGCAACGGGGATGAGCAGTTCTTC.

CDR3 bases: TGTGCCAGCAGTCGGACAGGGAGGGACACTGAAGCTTTCTTT. It yields the protein CASSRTGRDTEAFF. The chain has TRBV27 and TRBJ1-1; 8 bases align to TRBD1. J was trimmed by 3 bases and V by 5 bases; bases with no gene match: 5. The CDR3 length is 14 residues. Per the germline V gene, CDR1 is MNHEY and CDR2 is SMNVEV (reference sequence).

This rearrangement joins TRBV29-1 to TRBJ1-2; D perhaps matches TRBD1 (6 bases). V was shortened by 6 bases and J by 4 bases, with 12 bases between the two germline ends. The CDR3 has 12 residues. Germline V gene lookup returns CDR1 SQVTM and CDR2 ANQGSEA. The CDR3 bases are TGCAGCGTCTCCGACAGGTCCTATGGCTACACCTTC. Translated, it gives CSVSDRSYGYTF. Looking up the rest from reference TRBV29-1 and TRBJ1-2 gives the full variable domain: SAVISQKPSRDICQRGTSLTIQCQVDSQVTMMFWYRQQPGQSLTLIATANQGSEATYESGFVIDKFPISRPNLTFSTLTVSNMSPEDSSIYLCSVSDRSYGYTFGSGTRLTVV.

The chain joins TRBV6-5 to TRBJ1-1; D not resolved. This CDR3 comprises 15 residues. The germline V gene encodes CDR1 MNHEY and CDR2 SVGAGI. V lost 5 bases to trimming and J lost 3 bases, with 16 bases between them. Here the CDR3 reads CASSPSPPSDTEAFF. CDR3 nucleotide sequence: TGTGCCAGCAGTCCCAGTCCACCAAGTGACACTGAAGCTTTCTTT.

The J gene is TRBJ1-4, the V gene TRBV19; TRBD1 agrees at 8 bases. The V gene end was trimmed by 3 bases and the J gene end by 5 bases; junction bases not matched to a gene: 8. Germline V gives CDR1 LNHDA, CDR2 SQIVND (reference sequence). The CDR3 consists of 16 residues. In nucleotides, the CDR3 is TGTGCCAGTAGTATGGCCGGGACAGGCAAGAATGAAAAACTGTTTTTT. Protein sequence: CASSMAGTGKNEKLFF.

CDR3 loop: CASSYGQFEKLFF. The CDR3 DNA reads as TGTGCCAGCAGTTACGGGCAGTTTGAAAAACTGTTTTTT. The genes are TRBV6-5 and TRBJ1-4, with D unresolved. The V gene's germline CDR1 is MNHEY and CDR2 SVGAGI. Deletions cut 2 bases from V and 7 bases from J, with 8 bases between. CDR3 length: 13 residues.

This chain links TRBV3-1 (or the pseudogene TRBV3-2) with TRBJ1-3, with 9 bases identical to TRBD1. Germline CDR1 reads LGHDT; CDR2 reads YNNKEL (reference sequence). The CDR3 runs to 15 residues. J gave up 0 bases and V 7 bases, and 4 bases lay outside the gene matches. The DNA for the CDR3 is TGTGCCAGCAACGACAGGGGGAACTCTGGAAACACCATATATTTT. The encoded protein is CASNDRGNSGNTIYF.

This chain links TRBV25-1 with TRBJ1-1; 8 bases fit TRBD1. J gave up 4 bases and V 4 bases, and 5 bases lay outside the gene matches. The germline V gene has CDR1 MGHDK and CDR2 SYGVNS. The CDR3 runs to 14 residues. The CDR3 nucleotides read TGTGCCAGCAGTGCAGCAGGGGGCATCACTGAAGCTTTCTTT. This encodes CASSAAGGITEAFF.

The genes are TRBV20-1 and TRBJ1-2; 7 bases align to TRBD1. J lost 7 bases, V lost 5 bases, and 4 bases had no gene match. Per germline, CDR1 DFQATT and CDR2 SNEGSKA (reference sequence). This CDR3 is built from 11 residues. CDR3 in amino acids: CSALNRGGYTF. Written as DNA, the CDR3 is TGCAGTGCTCTAAACAGGGGTGGCTACACCTTC.

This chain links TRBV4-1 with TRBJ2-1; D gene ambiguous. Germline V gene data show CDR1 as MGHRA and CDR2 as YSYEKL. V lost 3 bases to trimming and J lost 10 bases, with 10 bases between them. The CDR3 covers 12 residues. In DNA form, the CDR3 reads TGCGCCAGCAGCCACCCCCTCGGGGAGCAGTTCTTC. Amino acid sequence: CASSHPLGEQFF.

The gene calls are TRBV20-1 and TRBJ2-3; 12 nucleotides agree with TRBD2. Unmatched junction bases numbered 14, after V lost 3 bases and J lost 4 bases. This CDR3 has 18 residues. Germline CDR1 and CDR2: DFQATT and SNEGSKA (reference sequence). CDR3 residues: CSASQLAGGPGFADTQYF. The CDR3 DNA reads TGCAGTGCTAGTCAGCTAGCGGGGGGGCCTGGGTTTGCAGATACGCAGTATTTT.

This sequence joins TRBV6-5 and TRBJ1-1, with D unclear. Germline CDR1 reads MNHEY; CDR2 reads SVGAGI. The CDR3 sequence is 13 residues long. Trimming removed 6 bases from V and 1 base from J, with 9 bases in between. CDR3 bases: TGTGCCAGCAGATTGCCGGGGAACACTGAAGCTTTCTTT. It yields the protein CASRLPGNTEAFF.